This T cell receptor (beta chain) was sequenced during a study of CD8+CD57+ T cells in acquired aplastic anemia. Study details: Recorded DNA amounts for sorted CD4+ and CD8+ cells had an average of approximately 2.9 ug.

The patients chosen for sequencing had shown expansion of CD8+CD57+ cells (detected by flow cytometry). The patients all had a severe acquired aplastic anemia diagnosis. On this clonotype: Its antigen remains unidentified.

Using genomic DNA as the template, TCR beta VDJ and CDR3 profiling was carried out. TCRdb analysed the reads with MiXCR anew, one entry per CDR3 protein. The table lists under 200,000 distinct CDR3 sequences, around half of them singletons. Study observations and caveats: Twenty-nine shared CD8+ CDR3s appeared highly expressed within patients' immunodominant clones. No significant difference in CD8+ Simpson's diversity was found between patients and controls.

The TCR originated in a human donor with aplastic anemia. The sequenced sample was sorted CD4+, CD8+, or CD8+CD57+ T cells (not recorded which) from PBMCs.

This CDR3 is CSARAVVAASTEAFF. The DNA for the CDR3 is TGCAGTGCTAGAGCGGTAGTTGCCGCCTCAACTGAAGCTTTCTTT. The gene calls are TRBV20-1 and TRBJ1-1; D gene unclear. The CDR3 loop spans 15 amino acids. Per the germline V gene, CDR1 is DFQATT and CDR2 is SNEGSKA (reference sequence). Deletions cut 1 base from V and 5 bases from J, with 17 bases between.